The entry below gives a single T cell receptor (beta chain) sequence along with its context. The antigen is unknown. The CDR3 sequence is 11 residues long. Trimming took 1 base from V and 6 from J, leaving 4 bases between them. The V gene's germline CDR1 is MNHEY and CDR2 SMNVEV (reference sequence). The time point: sample taken at primary tumor resection. Unsorted samples of tumor, nontumor lung or frozen PBMC had their whole RNA sequenced. The donors were fewer than 80 patients with non-small cell lung cancer that was early-stage and untreated. The source of the sample is a study of spatial heterogeneity in lung cancer. General study results and limits: Detection of ubiquitous tumor TCRs in blood was higher at resection than follow-up.

Each TCR cDNA molecule carried a unique molecular identifier. One entry per CDR3 protein results from TCRdb running MiXCR on the 5' RACE reads. The data show about 39,000 distinct CDR3 sequences, with approximately 5.5% seen just once and under 14% held by the top ten. This chain uses TRBV27 with TRBJ2-7; D not certain. The sample in question was PBMCs, obtained at surgery. This TCR derives from a male donor with early-stage non-small cell lung cancer. CDR3 region: CASSLYGEQYF. CDR3 bases: TGTGCCAGCAGTTTATATGGCGAGCAGTACTTC.